Shown below are 4 T cell receptor beta chains from a single sample sequenced in a study of identical twins. Via MiXCR, TCRdb re-called the 5' RACE reads, giving one row per CDR3 protein. The sample contains 650,000 to 800,000 distinct CDR3 sequences, more than 6.5% of which appear only once. The same specimen was also included in a second study, on yellow fever vaccine responses in identical twins.

Sequencing was performed on PBMCs. These receptor sequences come from a woman between 18 and 29 years old in good health.

At least ten counts were recorded for this clonotype. This rearrangement joins TRBV20-1 to TRBJ2-1; 7 positions match TRBD1. The germline CDR1 and CDR2 sequences are DFQATT and SNEGSKA (reference sequence). This CDR3 contains 17 residues. CDR3: CRSMGAADREGVNEQFF. Here the CDR3 DNA reads TGCAGGAGTATGGGGGCTGCCGACAGGGAAGGTGTAAATGAGCAGTTCTTC.

This chain joins TRBV7-9 and TRBJ2-2; 10 positions match TRBD2. Germline V lookup: CDR1 SEHNR, CDR2 FQNEAQ (reference sequence). CDR3 length: 17 amino acids. Germline trimming cut 4 bases from V and 0 bases from J; bases unmatched to any gene: 5. The CDR3, as DNA: TGTGCCAGCAGCTCGCGTCTAGCGGGAGCGAACACCGGGGAGCTGTTTTTT. It specifies CASSSRLAGANTGELFF.

The chain employs TRBV7-3 and TRBJ2-1, with 13 positions matching TRBD2. The CDR3 contains 16 residues. Germline V gene data show CDR1 as SGHTA and CDR2 as FQGTGA. With V trimmed by 4 bases and J by 5 bases, 5 bases remained unmatched. CDR3 nucleotide sequence: TGTGCCAGCAGCTCTCTACTAGCGGGGGGGCACAATGAGCAGTTCTTC. Protein sequence: CASSSLLAGGHNEQFF.

This clonotype was observed a few times. The chain couples TRBV5-1 to TRBJ2-7; TRBD1 is a possible D gene (5 bases). The CDR3 covers 15 residues. The ends were cut back, 2 bases at V and 1 base at J, with 13 bases in the middle. The V gene's germline CDR1 is SGHRS and CDR2 YFSETQ. DNA of the CDR3: TGCGCCAGCAGCTTTGACAGTCTAACTTCCTACGAGCAGTACTTC. Translation: CASSFDSLTSYEQYF.